These 3 T cell receptor beta chains came from one sample sequenced in a study of vaccination and CD4 T cells after COVID-19. No antigen has been identified for these receptors. The Oncomine TCR Beta short-read assay generated sequence data from the DNA of cultured CD4+ T cells. TCRdb reanalysed the PCR reads using MiXCR and keeps one entry per CDR3 protein. Of 9,000 to 15,000 distinct CDR3 sequences listed, roughly 61% are singletons. Specified treatment: 10-day PBMC culture with coronavirus spike peptide pools or control peptides (ViraFEST assay). The source material was CD4+ T cells from blood, cultured in vitro. These receptors all come from a human donor who had recovered from COVID-19.

J is TRBJ2-3 and V is TRBV20-1, with D possibly matching TRBD1 (6 bases). This CDR3 is 14 amino acids long. The V and J ends lost 8 bases and 4 bases respectively, with 19 bases between them. CDR1 and CDR2 from the germline V gene are DFQATT and SNEGSKA (reference sequence). The CDR3 DNA sequence: TGCAGTCCCCTTAGGCCCAGGGGATCAGATACGCAGTATTTT. Its translation: CSPLRPRGSDTQYF.

This sequence joins TRBV19 and TRBJ1-2; 9 nucleotides agree with TRBD1. CDR3 length: 14 residues. Trimming cost V 5 bases and J 8 bases; bases outside gene matches: 9. CDR1 is LNHDA, CDR2 SQIVND, per germline (reference sequence). The CDR3 region is CASSWDRVTTGYTF. Here the CDR3 DNA reads TGTGCCAGTAGTTGGGACAGGGTTACTACGGGCTACACCTTC.

This rearrangement joins TRBV6-5 to TRBJ1-4; no clear D. Per germline, CDR1 MNHEY and CDR2 SVGAGI. The V gene lost 4 bases and the J gene lost 0 bases, with 6 bases spanning the gap. This CDR3 spans 14 amino acids. The CDR3 sequence: CASSLDATNEKLFF. Here the CDR3 DNA reads TGTGCCAGCAGTTTAGATGCAACTAATGAAAAACTGTTTTTT.